This is a list of T cell receptor beta chains from one sample in a study of blood T cell repertoires in COVID-19. The protocol was immunoSEQ multiplex PCR, while the TCRdb copy is restricted to in-frame clones and leaves out a portion. Among approximately 92,000 clones listed, about 86% were seen once. The material sequenced was peripheral blood. The receptor set was obtained from an older woman in a cohort sampled during active or convalescent COVID-19. Each CDR3 is given with its conserved first and last residue. D genes are given only for firm matches. The listing skips clone size in some rows; elsewhere it reads once, few, many or a size class.

abundance	j_gene	v_gene	d_gene	CDR3nt	CDR3aa
-	TRBJ2-7	TRBV18	TRBD2	TGTGCCAGCTCACCAACCACTAGCGACGACTACGAGCAGTACTTC	CASSPTTSDDYEQYF
-	TRBJ2-5	TRBV6-5	TRBD2	TGTGCCAGCAACGAGGCTAGCGGGACCCAGTACTTC	CASNEASGTQYF
-	TRBJ1-5	TRBV29-1	TRBD1	TGCAGCGTTGTAGGACAGGGAAGTCAGCCCCAGCATTTT	CSVVGQGSQPQHF
-	TRBJ2-5	TRBV7-9	TRBD2	TGTGCCAGCAGCTCCGGCTTAGCGGGGCAAGAGACCCAGTACTTC	CASSSGLAGQETQYF
once	TRBJ2-5	TRBV4-1	TRBD2	TGCGCCAGCAGCATGAGGGAGGGGGAGACCCAGTACTTC	CASSMREGETQYF
-	TRBJ2-7	TRBV5-1	TRBD1	TGCGCCAGCAGCAACGGACAGGGGGCTTTGTCCTACGAGCAGTACTTC	CASSNGQGALSYEQYF
-	TRBJ1-5	TRBV27	-	TGTGCCAGCAGTCTCAGGGGAGGCAATCAGCCCCAGCATTTT	CASSLRGGNQPQHF
-	TRBJ1-5	TRBV18	TRBD1	TGTGCCAGCTCACCTGGGACAGAAGCTAATCAGCCCCAGCATTTT	CASSPGTEANQPQHF
-	TRBJ1-1	TRBV7-3	-	TGTGCCAGCAGCTTACTCACTGAAGCTTTCTTT	CASSLLTEAFF
-	TRBJ2-3	TRBV5-6	TRBD2	TGTGCCAGCACCCCCGGGAGACTAGCGGGGGGCACAGATACGCAGTATTTT	CASTPGRLAGGTDTQYF
-	TRBJ2-1	TRBV29-1	TRBD1	TGCAGCGGGTCGCAGGGGGTTAGCTCCTACAATGAGCAGTTCTTC	CSGSQGVSSYNEQFF
-	TRBJ1-2	TRBV10-3	TRBD1	TGTGCCATCAGTCCCAATGTTGACAGGGGTTCTTGGGGCTACACCTTC	CAISPNVDRGSWGYTF
-	TRBJ1-4	TRBV5-1	TRBD1	TGCGCCAGCAGCCCAACGGGACAGCCGCGGGAGGAACTGTTTTTT	CASSPTGQPREELFF
-	TRBJ2-1	TRBV20-1	-	TGCAGTGCCATTATAGCAGATGAGCAGTTCTTC	CSAIIADEQFF
-	TRBJ2-2	TRBV28	-	TGTGCCAGCAGTCCGACAGGCACGAACACCGGGGAGCTGTTTTTT	CASSPTGTNTGELFF
-	TRBJ2-7	TRBV5-1	-	TGCGCCAGCAGCTTGGGTCGAGGCGACGAGCAGTACTTC	CASSLGRGDEQYF
-	TRBJ1-4	TRBV6-1	TRBD1	TGTGCCAGCAGTGAGACAGGGAATCGGAATGAAAAACTGTTTTTT	CASSETGNRNEKLFF
-	TRBJ1-1	TRBV3-1/TRBV3-2	-	TGTGCCAGCAGCCAACCCTCGGACACAATGAACACTGAAGCTTTCTTT	CASSQPSDTMNTEAFF
-	TRBJ1-2	TRBV10-3	-	TGTGCCATCAGTGAGCAGGGGTACTATGGCTACACCTTC	CAISEQGYYGYTF
once	TRBJ2-7	TRBV11-2	-	TGTGCCAGCAGCTTTACGAGCGCCCTCTCCTACGAGCAGTACTTC	CASSFTSALSYEQYF
once	TRBJ2-1	TRBV9	-	TGTGCCAGCAGCGTAGGAGGGAGGACCCACAATGAGCAGTTCTTC	CASSVGGRTHNEQFF
-	TRBJ2-3	TRBV3-1/TRBV3-2	TRBD2	TGTGCCAGCAGCCGGGGACTAGCGGGAGGGCCGTCCACAGATACGCAGTATTTT	CASSRGLAGGPSTDTQYF
-	TRBJ2-3	TRBV18	-	TGTGCCAGCTCACCACAGGGGGTTGGCACAGATACGCAGTATTTT	CASSPQGVGTDTQYF
-	TRBJ2-7	TRBV5-6	-	TGTGCCAGCAGCTTGGCGGCCTACGAGCAGTACTTC	CASSLAAYEQYF
-	TRBJ2-7	TRBV11-2	-	TGTGCCAGCAGCCCTCGCGGACTCTCCTACGAGCAGTACTTC	CASSPRGLSYEQYF
-	TRBJ1-1	TRBV3-1/TRBV3-2	-	TGTGCCAGCAGAATCAGGGGGAACACTGAAGCTTTCTTT	CASRIRGNTEAFF
-	TRBJ2-3	TRBV28	TRBD2	TGTGCCAGCAGTTTAAGGACTAGCGGAATTTTCACAGATACGCAGTATTTT	CASSLRTSGIFTDTQYF
-	TRBJ2-3	TRBV11-2	-	TGTGCCAGCAGCCTCCGGGACACTAAAGATACGCAGTATTTT	CASSLRDTKDTQYF
-	TRBJ1-4	TRBV12-5	-	TGTGCTAGTGGTCTGTTGGGCGAAAAACTGTTTTTT	CASGLLGEKLFF
medium-sized	TRBJ1-1	TRBV18	-	TGTGCCAGCTCACCGTCAGGGGTGAACACTGAAGCTTTCTTT	CASSPSGVNTEAFF
-	TRBJ2-6	TRBV5-1	-	TGCGCCAGCAGCTTGGCCGGCTCTGGGGCCAACGTCCTGACTTTC	CASSLAGSGANVLTF
-	TRBJ1-1	TRBV19	TRBD1	TGTGCCAGTAGAATTGGGGACAGGGGAACTGAAGCTTTCTTT	CASRIGDRGTEAFF
-	TRBJ2-2	TRBV11-3	-	TGTGCCAGCAGCTCGGGGACATTACTCACCGGGGAGCTGTTTTTT	CASSSGTLLTGELFF
once	TRBJ1-4	TRBV19	TRBD1	TGTGCCAGTAGTAACTCCGGGACAGGGATCGAAAAACTGTTTTTT	CASSNSGTGIEKLFF
few	TRBJ1-1	TRBV11-2	-	TGTGCCAGCAGCTCTCCGGGACTCCCGAACACTGAAGCTTTCTTT	CASSSPGLPNTEAFF
-	TRBJ2-2	TRBV6-6	TRBD2	TGTGCCAGCAGACCTAGCGGGGCCAACACCGGGGAGCTGTTTTTT	CASRPSGANTGELFF
-	TRBJ1-1	TRBV7-8	-	TGTGCCAGCAGCTTAGGAGGGAGGAACACTGAAGCTTTCTTT	CASSLGGRNTEAFF
-	TRBJ2-5	TRBV27	-	TGTGCCAGCAGTTTGAGGACAACCCAAGAGACCCAGTACTTC	CASSLRTTQETQYF
-	TRBJ1-1	TRBV14	-	TGTGCCAGCAGCGCAGGATCGAACACTGAAGCTTTCTTT	CASSAGSNTEAFF
-	TRBJ1-6	TRBV7-8	-	TGTGCCAGCAGCCCACTAGGGGGGGTGGGGTATAATTCACCCCTCCACTTT	CASSPLGGVGYNSPLHF
-	TRBJ1-6	TRBV19	TRBD1	TGTGCCAGTAGTGTGATTCGGGGACAGTATAATTCACCCCTCCACTTT	CASSVIRGQYNSPLHF
-	TRBJ1-5	TRBV30	-	TGTGCCTGGAGTGTGAAGGGGAGGAAGCCCCAGCATTTT	CAWSVKGRKPQHF
once	TRBJ1-2	TRBV3-1/TRBV3-2	TRBD1	TGTGCCAGCAGCCAAGATGGGACAGGATTAGATAGCTATGGCTACACCTTC	CASSQDGTGLDSYGYTF
-	TRBJ1-2	TRBV4-1	-	TGCGCCAGCAGCCAAGATCCCTGGAGAGGGAGGATAGATGGCTACACCTTC	CASSQDPWRGRIDGYTF
-	TRBJ2-1	TRBV9	TRBD2	TGTGCCAGCAGCGTAGGAGCGGGAGGTTACAATGAGCAGTTCTTC	CASSVGAGGYNEQFF
-	TRBJ1-1	TRBV18	TRBD1	TGTGCCAGCTCTCGACAGGGGGCGAGCACTGAAGCTTTCTTT	CASSRQGASTEAFF
-	TRBJ1-1	TRBV6-4	-	TGTGCCAGCAGTGCTACGGGGAACACTGAAGCTTTCTTT	CASSATGNTEAFF
-	TRBJ1-5	TRBV19	-	TGTGCCAGTAGTACCAACCGAAGGGGGAATCAGCCCCAGCATTTT	CASSTNRRGNQPQHF
-	TRBJ2-7	TRBV3-1/TRBV3-2	TRBD2	TGTGCCAGCAGCCAAGATCTACTAGCGGGTCCCTACGAGCAGTACTTC	CASSQDLLAGPYEQYF
-	TRBJ1-2	TRBV13	-	TGTGCCAGCAGCTTAGGAACAGGGAAAAACTATGGCTACACCTTC	CASSLGTGKNYGYTF
-	TRBJ1-3	TRBV5-1	TRBD1	TGCGCCAGCAGACGCCGGGACAGGACACGTTTATATTTT	CASRRRDRTRLYF
-	TRBJ2-1	TRBV29-1	-	TGCAGCGTTGCGTTCCCGGGTTCCTACAATGAGCAGTTCTTC	CSVAFPGSYNEQFF
-	TRBJ2-7	TRBV4-1	-	TGCGCCAGCAGCCAAGCGGGGACAGAGCAGTACTTC	CASSQAGTEQYF
-	TRBJ2-5	TRBV7-8	-	TGTGCCAGCAGCTCGTACCAAGAGACCCAGTACTTC	CASSSYQETQYF